These T cell receptor beta chains were read from a single sample in a study of OX40 agonist ivuxolimab in advanced cancers. Using immunoSEQ multiplex PCR, the repertoire was profiled, and TCRdb retains in-frame clones only, with some absent. The sample includes about 50,000 clones, roughly nine tenths of them seen just once. The material was CD4+ or CD8+ T cells sorted from blood, obtained in a trial of the OX40 agonist ivuxolimab. The receptors shown here come from an adult with an advanced solid tumor such as melanoma, head and neck, liver or kidney cancer. Each CDR3 is given with its conserved first and last residue. Each record gives: J gene, D gene, V gene, clone size, CDR3 DNA, CDR3 protein. A D gene is named only where the DNA matches it firmly. Clone size is shown for a subset of rows, as once, few, many or a class of expanded clone.

J: TRBJ1-2; D: NA; V: TRBV9; size: NA; DNA: TGTGCCGATAGACGTAGGGAGGGGGAAGGCGGCTACACCTTC; CDR3: CADRRREGEGGYTF
J: TRBJ2-5; D: TRBD1; V: TRBV2; size: NA; DNA: TGTGCCAGCAACATTGGACAGGGATTGGAGACCCAGTACTTC; CDR3: CASNIGQGLETQYF
J: TRBJ2-2; D: TRBD2; V: TRBV27; size: NA; DNA: TGTGCCAGCTCCCGACTCCTAGCGGGAGGGCCGGTCAGCACCAGGGAGCTGTTTTTT; CDR3: CASSRLLAGGPVSTRELFF
J: TRBJ2-1; D: TRBD1; V: TRBV25-1; size: NA; DNA: TGTGCCAGCAGACCGACAGGGTACAATGAGCAGTTCTTC; CDR3: CASRPTGYNEQFF
J: TRBJ2-4; D: NA; V: TRBV7-9; size: NA; DNA: TGTGCCAGCAGCTCCGGAGACAGTTACAAAAACATTCAGTACTTC; CDR3: CASSSGDSYKNIQYF
J: TRBJ2-1; D: TRBD2; V: TRBV2; size: NA; DNA: TGTGCCAGCAGTGACCTAGCGGGAGGTTACAATGAGCAGTTCTTC; CDR3: CASSDLAGGYNEQFF
J: TRBJ2-1; D: TRBD1; V: TRBV7-6; size: NA; DNA: TGTGCCAGCAGCTTTGGGACAGGTTACAATGAGCAGTTCTTC; CDR3: CASSFGTGYNEQFF
J: TRBJ2-1; D: NA; V: TRBV4-1; size: NA; DNA: TGCGCCAGCAGCAGCGGGACAGACAATGAGCAGTTCTTC; CDR3: CASSSGTDNEQFF
J: TRBJ2-2; D: NA; V: TRBV6-5; size: NA; DNA: TGTGCCAGCAGTTACGCCCCCTTCGGCACCGGGGAGCTGTTTTTT; CDR3: CASSYAPFGTGELFF
J: TRBJ1-2; D: NA; V: TRBV6-1; size: NA; DNA: TGTGCCAGCAGTGAACGGGGGGCGCCTTGGGGCTACACCTTC; CDR3: CASSERGAPWGYTF
J: TRBJ2-3; D: TRBD2; V: TRBV7-6; size: NA; DNA: TGTGCCAGCAGCGCGGGACTAGTAAGTGATACGCAGTATTTT; CDR3: CASSAGLVSDTQYF
J: TRBJ1-1; D: NA; V: TRBV6-5; size: NA; DNA: TGTGCCAGCAGCAGAGTCGGGATTGGCACTGAAGCTTTCTTT; CDR3: CASSRVGIGTEAFF
J: TRBJ2-7; D: NA; V: TRBV5-4; size: few; DNA: TGTGCCAGCAGCTTCTGGGGCGGAAACTACGAGCAGTACTTC; CDR3: CASSFWGGNYEQYF
J: TRBJ1-1; D: TRBD1; V: TRBV10-2; size: NA; DNA: TGCGCCAGCCGGGACAGGCGATCGAACACTGAAGCTTTCTTT; CDR3: CASRDRRSNTEAFF
J: TRBJ1-2; D: NA; V: TRBV7-9; size: NA; DNA: TGTGCCAGCAGACCGTCCGAGACAGTCAATGGCTACACCTTC; CDR3: CASRPSETVNGYTF
J: TRBJ1-1; D: NA; V: TRBV4-1; size: NA; DNA: TGCGCCAGCAGCCAAGGCCCTAACATGAACACTGAAGCTTTCTTT; CDR3: CASSQGPNMNTEAFF
J: TRBJ2-3; D: NA; V: TRBV19; size: NA; DNA: TGTGCCAGTTCCCGACCTGAGTCTGCAGATACGCAGTATTTT; CDR3: CASSRPESADTQYF